A selection of T cell receptor beta chains follows, all from one sample in a study of preoperative IRX-2 immunotherapy in early breast cancer. Only in-frame clones appear in the TCRdb table, and some are missing; sequencing was by immunoSEQ multiplex PCR. The table has 30,000 to 45,000 clones, roughly 82% seen once; the top ten hold 1.5%. Sequencing used lymph node tissue, obtained after IRX-2 immunotherapy. These receptor sequences come from a human donor with breast cancer. Each CDR3 is given with its conserved first and last residue. The order of the fields is clone size, V gene, D gene, J gene, CDR3 protein, CDR3 DNA. The D gene is left open where the match is weak. A clone size is listed for some rows: how often the clone was seen (once, few, many), or a class if it is expanded.

clone size: -; V gene: TRBV7-7; D gene: -; J gene: TRBJ2-2; CDR3 protein: CASSFFEDESSGELFF; CDR3 DNA: TGTGCTAGCAGCTTCTTTGAGGACGAGTCGAGCGGGGAGCTGTTTTTT
clone size: -; V gene: TRBV6-8; D gene: -; J gene: TRBJ1-2; CDR3 protein: CASSYASPNGYTF; CDR3 DNA: TGTGCCAGCAGTTACGCCTCCCCGAATGGCTACACCTTC
clone size: -; V gene: TRBV6-8; D gene: -; J gene: TRBJ1-1; CDR3 protein: CASRQLELNTEAFF; CDR3 DNA: TGTGCCAGTCGTCAGCTTGAATTGAACACTGAAGCTTTCTTT
clone size: once; V gene: TRBV11-3; D gene: -; J gene: TRBJ2-5; CDR3 protein: CASSLGGPLQETQYF; CDR3 DNA: TGTGCCAGCAGTTTGGGGGGGCCACTCCAAGAGACCCAGTACTTC
clone size: -; V gene: TRBV28; D gene: TRBD1; J gene: TRBJ2-7; CDR3 protein: CASRGQANYEQYF; CDR3 DNA: TGTGCCAGCCGGGGACAGGCGAACTACGAGCAGTACTTC
clone size: -; V gene: TRBV18; D gene: TRBD1; J gene: TRBJ1-2; CDR3 protein: CASSPTRDRYAYGYTF; CDR3 DNA: TGTGCCAGCTCACCAACCCGGGACAGGTATGCCTATGGCTACACCTTC
clone size: -; V gene: TRBV7-4; D gene: -; J gene: TRBJ1-1; CDR3 protein: CASSLQGYTEAFF; CDR3 DNA: TGTGCCAGCAGCTTACAGGGATACACTGAAGCTTTCTTT
clone size: -; V gene: TRBV7-6; D gene: -; J gene: TRBJ2-1; CDR3 protein: CASSVQESSYNEQFF; CDR3 DNA: TGTGCCAGCAGCGTACAGGAGAGCTCCTACAATGAGCAGTTCTTC
clone size: -; V gene: TRBV11-3; D gene: -; J gene: TRBJ1-2; CDR3 protein: CASSWTTGFSNYGYTF; CDR3 DNA: TGTGCCAGCAGCTGGACCACAGGGTTTTCTAACTATGGCTACACCTTC
clone size: -; V gene: TRBV11-3; D gene: TRBD1; J gene: TRBJ2-7; CDR3 protein: CASSLLGQGSYEQYF; CDR3 DNA: TGTGCCAGCAGCTTGTTGGGACAGGGTTCCTACGAGCAGTACTTC
clone size: -; V gene: TRBV28; D gene: -; J gene: TRBJ1-1; CDR3 protein: CATITVAGEAFF; CDR3 DNA: TGTGCCACCATAACAGTCGCGGGTGAAGCTTTCTTT
clone size: -; V gene: TRBV7-1; D gene: -; J gene: TRBJ1-2; CDR3 protein: CASSPYNNYGYTF; CDR3 DNA: TGTGCCAGCAGCCCTTACAATAACTATGGCTACACCTTC
clone size: -; V gene: TRBV7-8; D gene: TRBD1; J gene: TRBJ1-5; CDR3 protein: CASSLIYLRDSENQPQHF; CDR3 DNA: TGTGCCAGCAGCTTAATTTATTTGAGGGACAGTGAAAATCAGCCCCAGCATTTT
clone size: -; V gene: TRBV6-8; D gene: -; J gene: TRBJ1-2; CDR3 protein: CASSYGTWWGYTF; CDR3 DNA: TGTGCCAGCAGTTACGGTACATGGTGGGGCTACACCTTC
clone size: -; V gene: TRBV19; D gene: -; J gene: TRBJ2-1; CDR3 protein: CASSMGGGAYNEQFF; CDR3 DNA: TGTGCCAGTAGTATGGGTGGGGGCGCCTACAATGAGCAGTTCTTC
clone size: -; V gene: TRBV11-3; D gene: -; J gene: TRBJ1-2; CDR3 protein: CASSLVSLRQGSGYTF; CDR3 DNA: TGTGCCAGCAGCTTGGTAAGCCTGAGACAAGGGAGCGGCTACACCTTC
clone size: -; V gene: TRBV7-1; D gene: -; J gene: TRBJ1-6; CDR3 protein: CASSSGSVVGSPLHF; CDR3 DNA: TGTGCCAGCAGCTCTGGGAGTGTGGTCGGTTCACCCCTCCACTTT
clone size: -; V gene: TRBV1; D gene: -; J gene: TRBJ1-1; CDR3 protein: CASSQGVTGHDEAFF; CDR3 DNA: TGCGCCAGCAGCCAAGGAGTAACTGGACATGATGAAGCTTTCTTT
clone size: -; V gene: TRBV7-1; D gene: TRBD1; J gene: TRBJ1-1; CDR3 protein: CASSLATGSTEAFF; CDR3 DNA: TGTGCCAGCAGCCTCGCGACAGGGTCCACTGAAGCTTTCTTT
clone size: -; V gene: TRBV6-8; D gene: -; J gene: TRBJ1-1; CDR3 protein: CASSARVTEAFF; CDR3 DNA: TGTGCCAGCAGCGCCAGGGTCACTGAAGCTTTCTTT
clone size: -; V gene: TRBV19; D gene: -; J gene: TRBJ1-5; CDR3 protein: CASSRSGGGQPQHF; CDR3 DNA: TGTGCCAGTAGTAGGTCTGGCGGGGGACAGCCCCAGCATTTT
clone size: -; V gene: TRBV19; D gene: TRBD2; J gene: TRBJ2-1; CDR3 protein: CASSSSTSGGLRSYNEQFF; CDR3 DNA: TGTGCCAGTAGTAGTTCCACTAGCGGGGGCCTTCGCTCCTACAATGAGCAGTTCTTC
clone size: -; V gene: TRBV11-3; D gene: -; J gene: TRBJ2-7; CDR3 protein: CASSPKVGQPYEQYF; CDR3 DNA: TGTGCCAGCAGCCCCAAGGTGGGCCAGCCCTACGAGCAGTACTTC
clone size: -; V gene: TRBV28; D gene: -; J gene: TRBJ1-2; CDR3 protein: CASSFAQGRGYTF; CDR3 DNA: TGTGCCAGCAGTTTTGCTCAGGGTCGTGGCTACACCTTC
clone size: -; V gene: TRBV7-1; D gene: -; J gene: TRBJ1-6; CDR3 protein: CASSFEYNSPLHF; CDR3 DNA: TGTGCCAGCAGCTTCGAGTATAATTCACCCCTCCACTTT
clone size: -; V gene: TRBV7-7; D gene: TRBD1; J gene: TRBJ2-7; CDR3 protein: CASSLRGQGSSYEQYF; CDR3 DNA: TGTGCCAGCAGCTTAAGGGGACAGGGAAGCTCCTACGAGCAGTACTTC
clone size: -; V gene: TRBV6-8; D gene: -; J gene: TRBJ2-2; CDR3 protein: CASIKGGRTGELFF; CDR3 DNA: TGTGCCAGCATAAAGGGGGGCAGGACCGGGGAGCTGTTTTTT
clone size: once; V gene: TRBV6-8; D gene: TRBD2; J gene: TRBJ2-7; CDR3 protein: CASSYGTSGVYEQYF; CDR3 DNA: TGTGCCAGCAGTTACGGGACTAGCGGGGTATACGAGCAGTACTTC
clone size: few; V gene: TRBV19; D gene: TRBD1; J gene: TRBJ2-6; CDR3 protein: CASSRQGVGTGANVLTF; CDR3 DNA: TGTGCCAGTAGTAGACAGGGTGTGGGGACTGGGGCCAACGTCCTGACTTTC
clone size: -; V gene: TRBV4-1; D gene: -; J gene: TRBJ1-2; CDR3 protein: CASSHRQANYGYTF; CDR3 DNA: TGCGCCAGCAGCCACAGACAGGCTAACTATGGCTACACCTTC
clone size: -; V gene: TRBV28; D gene: TRBD1; J gene: TRBJ2-7; CDR3 protein: CASRIPGTDSYEQYF; CDR3 DNA: TGTGCCAGCAGGATCCCGGGGACAGATTCCTACGAGCAGTACTTC
clone size: -; V gene: TRBV5-1; D gene: TRBD1; J gene: TRBJ2-7; CDR3 protein: CASSGYRGQGFRYEQYF; CDR3 DNA: TGCGCCAGCAGCGGCTACCGGGGACAGGGGTTTCGCTACGAGCAGTACTTC
clone size: -; V gene: TRBV29-1; D gene: -; J gene: TRBJ2-7; CDR3 protein: CSVEDFQTGRQYF; CDR3 DNA: TGCAGCGTTGAAGATTTTCAGACAGGTCGACAGTACTTC
clone size: -; V gene: TRBV23-1; D gene: -; J gene: TRBJ1-5; CDR3 protein: CASSQDLLRQPQHF; CDR3 DNA: TGCGCCAGCAGCCAAGATCTTTTACGCCAGCCCCAGCATTTT
clone size: -; V gene: TRBV28; D gene: -; J gene: TRBJ2-7; CDR3 protein: CASGGQLANEQYF; CDR3 DNA: TGTGCCAGCGGCGGGCAGTTGGCCAACGAGCAGTACTTC
clone size: -; V gene: TRBV7-4; D gene: -; J gene: TRBJ1-6; CDR3 protein: CASSVTDEKGSPLHF; CDR3 DNA: TGTGCCAGCAGCGTGACGGACGAGAAGGGTTCACCCCTCCACTTT
clone size: once; V gene: TRBV11-3; D gene: -; J gene: TRBJ1-5; CDR3 protein: CASSLNRFGLAGTQHF; CDR3 DNA: TGTGCCAGCAGCTTAAATCGCTTCGGACTGGCTGGTACCCAGCATTTT
clone size: -; V gene: TRBV10-2; D gene: -; J gene: TRBJ2-5; CDR3 protein: CASTRTRKETQYF; CDR3 DNA: TGCGCCAGCACCCGGACCCGGAAGGAGACCCAGTACTTC
clone size: few; V gene: TRBV6-8; D gene: -; J gene: TRBJ1-6; CDR3 protein: CASRRFGQNSPLHF; CDR3 DNA: TGTGCCAGCAGGCGATTCGGACAGAATTCACCCCTCCACTTT
clone size: once; V gene: TRBV19; D gene: -; J gene: TRBJ2-2; CDR3 protein: CASSIERGWQNQHTGELFF; CDR3 DNA: TGTGCCAGTAGTATAGAGCGAGGTTGGCAGAATCAGCACACCGGGGAGCTGTTTTTT
clone size: -; V gene: TRBV18; D gene: TRBD1; J gene: TRBJ1-2; CDR3 protein: CASSADREGRGYTF; CDR3 DNA: TGTGCCAGCTCAGCCGACAGGGAAGGACGGGGCTACACCTTC
clone size: -; V gene: TRBV30; D gene: -; J gene: TRBJ1-3; CDR3 protein: CAWSGSGNTIYF; CDR3 DNA: TGTGCCTGGAGTGGGTCTGGAAACACCATATATTTT
clone size: few; V gene: TRBV19; D gene: -; J gene: TRBJ2-3; CDR3 protein: CASRSGGSDTQYF; CDR3 DNA: TGTGCCAGTAGATCGGGGGGCTCAGATACGCAGTATTTT
clone size: -; V gene: TRBV10-2; D gene: -; J gene: TRBJ1-1; CDR3 protein: CASSVKSGEGDTEAFF; CDR3 DNA: TGCGCCAGCAGTGTCAAATCTGGAGAGGGTGACACTGAAGCTTTCTTT
clone size: few; V gene: TRBV11-3; D gene: -; J gene: TRBJ2-1; CDR3 protein: CASSLSGSRDEQFF; CDR3 DNA: TGTGCCAGCAGCTTAAGTGGTAGCAGGGATGAGCAGTTCTTC
clone size: -; V gene: TRBV10-1; D gene: -; J gene: TRBJ1-1; CDR3 protein: CASSEIENIEAFF; CDR3 DNA: TGCGCCAGCAGTGAAATAGAGAACATTGAAGCTTTCTTT
clone size: -; V gene: TRBV19; D gene: -; J gene: TRBJ1-1; CDR3 protein: CASSIEGDTEAFF; CDR3 DNA: TGTGCCAGTAGTATAGAAGGGGACACTGAAGCTTTCTTT
clone size: -; V gene: TRBV11-3; D gene: -; J gene: TRBJ1-1; CDR3 protein: CASSLRSWGAPAPYNTEAFF; CDR3 DNA: TGTGCCAGCAGCTTAAGGTCTTGGGGAGCGCCAGCCCCCTATAACACTGAAGCTTTCTTT
clone size: -; V gene: TRBV7-6; D gene: TRBD1; J gene: TRBJ1-1; CDR3 protein: CASSSQSGGMNTEAFF; CDR3 DNA: TGTGCCAGCAGCTCCCAATCAGGGGGGATGAACACTGAAGCTTTCTTT
clone size: -; V gene: TRBV28; D gene: TRBD1; J gene: TRBJ2-7; CDR3 protein: CASSLQDRGRREQYF; CDR3 DNA: TGTGCCAGCAGTCTCCAAGACAGGGGTCGACGCGAGCAGTACTTC
clone size: -; V gene: TRBV23-1; D gene: TRBD1; J gene: TRBJ2-7; CDR3 protein: CASSQGQGVYEQYF; CDR3 DNA: TGCGCCAGCAGCCAAGGGCAGGGGGTCTACGAGCAGTACTTC
clone size: -; V gene: TRBV10-1; D gene: TRBD1; J gene: TRBJ1-5; CDR3 protein: CASSHDRDQPQHF; CDR3 DNA: TGCGCCAGCAGTCACGACAGGGATCAGCCCCAGCATTTT
clone size: few; V gene: TRBV10-1; D gene: -; J gene: TRBJ2-5; CDR3 protein: CASSESDAERETQYF; CDR3 DNA: TGCGCCAGCAGTGAGTCGGACGCCGAGAGGGAGACCCAGTACTTC
clone size: -; V gene: TRBV23-1; D gene: -; J gene: TRBJ2-5; CDR3 protein: CASSLVEGETQYF; CDR3 DNA: TGCGCCAGCAGCTTGGTTGAGGGAGAGACCCAGTACTTC
clone size: -; V gene: TRBV29-1; D gene: TRBD1; J gene: TRBJ2-7; CDR3 protein: CSVKGAGYEQYF; CDR3 DNA: TGCAGCGTTAAGGGGGCGGGCTACGAGCAGTACTTC
clone size: -; V gene: TRBV2; D gene: -; J gene: TRBJ1-3; CDR3 protein: CASSNSLGNTIYF; CDR3 DNA: TGTGCCAGCAGTAACAGCCTGGGAAACACCATATATTTT
clone size: -; V gene: TRBV7-1; D gene: TRBD1; J gene: TRBJ2-5; CDR3 protein: CASSKTGERTQYF; CDR3 DNA: TGTGCCAGCAGCAAGACAGGGGAACGGACCCAGTACTTC
clone size: -; V gene: TRBV11-3; D gene: TRBD1; J gene: TRBJ2-7; CDR3 protein: CASSLVQGWHEQYF; CDR3 DNA: TGTGCCAGCAGCTTAGTACAGGGGTGGCATGAGCAGTACTTC
clone size: -; V gene: TRBV15; D gene: TRBD1; J gene: TRBJ1-2; CDR3 protein: CATSRGRGTGYGYTF; CDR3 DNA: TGTGCCACCAGCAGAGGGCGCGGGACAGGTTATGGCTACACCTTC